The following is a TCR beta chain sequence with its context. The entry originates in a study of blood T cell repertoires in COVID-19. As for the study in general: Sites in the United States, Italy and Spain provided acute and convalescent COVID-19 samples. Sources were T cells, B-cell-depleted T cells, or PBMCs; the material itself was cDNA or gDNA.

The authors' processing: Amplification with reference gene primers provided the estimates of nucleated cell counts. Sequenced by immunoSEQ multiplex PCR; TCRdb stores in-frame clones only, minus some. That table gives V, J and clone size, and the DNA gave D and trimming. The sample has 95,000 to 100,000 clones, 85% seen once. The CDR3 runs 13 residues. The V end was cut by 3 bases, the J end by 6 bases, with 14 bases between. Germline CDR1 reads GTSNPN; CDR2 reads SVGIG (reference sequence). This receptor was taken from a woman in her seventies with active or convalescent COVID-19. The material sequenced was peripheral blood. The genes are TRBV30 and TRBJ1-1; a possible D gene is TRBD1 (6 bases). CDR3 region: CAWREQGFSEAFF. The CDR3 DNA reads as TGTGCCTGGAGGGAACAGGGTTTCTCTGAAGCTTTCTTT.